This T cell receptor (beta chain) appears in the sequencing data of a study of T cell responses to AZD1222 COVID-19 vaccine. Study-level points and caveats: Along spike, vaccine-associated CD4 TCRs were found throughout, with dominance at 160-218 and 743-854. Nearly half of spike-specific TCRs reportedly target variant regions that are unmutated in the B.1.351 and B.1.1.7 variants. Spike-specific TCR breadth and depth rose after two AZD1222 doses. In a largely white British group with more females than males, clonal diversity was possibly underestimated.

Germline V gene data show CDR1 as KGHSH and CDR2 as LQKENI. V shed 3 bases and J 8 bases; nucleotides not matched to a gene: 10. The CDR3 sequence is 15 residues long. Comment on this clone: The antigen is undetermined.

Profiling relied on immunoSEQ multiplex PCR, and the TCRdb table lists in-frame clones only, not all of them. Of 90,000 to 120,000 clones in the sample, 70% to 90% were seen once. The chain carries TRBV18 and TRBJ2-7; TRBD2 matches at 10 bases. The source is an adult who received the AZD1222 COVID-19 vaccine. The input for sequencing was peripheral blood, taken 28 days after the second AZD1222 dose. CDR3 sequence reads: CASSPGLATTFQQYF. The CDR3 bases are TGTGCCAGCTCACCGGGACTAGCGACTACCTTCCAGCAGTACTTC.